What follows are 11 T cell receptor beta chains derived from one specimen sequenced in a study of shared clonotypes between healthy human individuals. Selected positively for CCR7 and CD45RO-negative, naive CD8 cells excluded terminally differentiated effector memory CD45RA+ cells. The data were produced by immunoSEQ multiplex PCR, yet TCRdb's version contains in-frame clones alone and is incomplete. The top ten clones hold less than 2% of a sample with a few million clones, 93% of them seen once. Sample: naive CD8+ T cells from PBMCs. The receptors were sampled from a man younger than 30 in good health. Some clones in this sample may be carry-over from other donors' samples.

This clone has a single count. This rearrangement joins TRBV6-6 to TRBJ1-2; no firm D call. The germline gives CDR1 MNHNY, CDR2 SVGAGI (reference sequence). Trimming shortened V by 6 bases and J by 4 bases, and 15 bases separated the two germline ends. The CDR3 extends over 14 amino acids. CDR3 nucleotides: TGTGCCAGCAGCCTAGAGGAGATGGGCTATGGCTACACCTTC. This encodes CASSLEEMGYGYTF.

The chain uses TRBV5-1 and TRBJ1-2; D is perhaps TRBD1 (5 bases). CDR3 size: 13 residues. Germline CDR1 SGHRS, CDR2 YFSETQ. Trimming stripped 2 bases from V and 6 bases from J, with 11 bases between. The CDR3 DNA is TGCGCCAGCAGCTTAGGGGCGAGTGATGGCTACACCTTC. It translates to CASSLGASDGYTF.

V gene TRBV7-2 combines with J gene TRBJ2-1; D may be TRBD2 (5 bases). CDR1 SGHTA and CDR2 FQGNSA come from the germline V gene. Deletions cut 3 bases from V and 9 bases from J, with 15 bases between. The length of the CDR3 is 14 residues. This chain's CDR3 is CASSFRGPISEQFF. The CDR3 DNA follows: TGTGCCAGCAGCTTCCGAGGGCCGATTAGTGAGCAGTTCTTC.

The chain employs TRBV27 and TRBJ2-7; 11 bases are a match to TRBD2. This CDR3 comprises 16 residues. Germline V gene data show CDR1 as MNHEY and CDR2 as SMNVEV (reference sequence). The J segment lost 6 bases and the V segment lost 3 bases, leaving 10 bases of the junction unmatched. The CDR3 DNA is TGTGCCAGCAGTTTTACCGGGACTAGCGGAGGGGTCGAGCAGTACTTC. It encodes CASSFTGTSGGVEQYF.

This clone showed up just once. The chain has TRBV28 and TRBJ1-5; D is unresolved. Germline V gene lookup returns CDR1 MDHEN and CDR2 SYDVKM. The germline V and J ends were trimmed by 2 bases and 0 bases, with 8 bases remaining between them. The CDR3 extends over 15 amino acids. The CDR3 DNA is TGTGCCAGCAGTTTAAGTCTGAATAGCAATCAGCCCCAGCATTTT. As protein: CASSLSLNSNQPQHF.

The J gene is TRBJ2-2, the V gene TRBV9; D is unresolved. Germline V gives CDR1 SGDLS, CDR2 YYNGEE. Trimming took off 3 bases at V and 5 bases at J, with 5 bases between the two ends. The CDR3 is made up of 12 amino acids. For the CDR3, the DNA is TGTGCCAGCAGCGCACAAACCGGGGAGCTGTTTTTT. It translates to CASSAQTGELFF.

The chain couples TRBV29-1 to TRBJ1-2; weak D call: TRBD1 (5 bases). There are 11 residues in the CDR3. V dropped 3 bases and J dropped 8 bases, with 10 bases sitting between them. Germline loops: CDR1 SQVTM, CDR2 ANQGSEA. CDR3: CSVDTGEGYTF. The CDR3 DNA follows: TGCAGCGTTGATACGGGGGAAGGCTACACCTTC.

The chain is built from TRBV2 and TRBJ2-7, with 9 bases aligning to TRBD2. The CDR3 extends over 14 amino acids. Germline V gene lookup returns CDR1 SNHLY and CDR2 FYNNEI. Unmatched junction bases numbered 8, after V lost 7 bases and J lost 4 bases. DNA for the CDR3: TGTGCCAGCAACGCGGGAGGGGGTATATACGAGCAGTACTTC. Translation gives CASNAGGGIYEQYF.

The chain recombines TRBV11-3 with TRBJ2-7; TRBD2 matches 10 bases. V lost 1 base, J lost 6 bases, and 6 bases stayed unmatched. CDR3 length: 15 amino acids. The germline gives CDR1 SGHNT, CDR2 YENEEA. For the CDR3, the DNA is TGTGCCAGCAGCTTAGGAGCGGGAGGGCTTGGCGAGCAGTACTTC. Residues: CASSLGAGGLGEQYF.

The rearrangement joins TRBV9 to TRBJ1-5; the D is unclear. V lost 0 bases and J lost 0, with 7 bases in between. The V gene's germline CDR1 is SGDLS and CDR2 YYNGEE. The CDR3 is made up of 15 amino acids. The CDR3 DNA follows: TGTGCCAGCAGCGTAGTGTCGGATAGCAATCAGCCCCAGCATTTT. This gives the protein CASSVVSDSNQPQHF.

The chain carries TRBV7-9 and TRBJ2-7, with 10 bases fitting TRBD1. V shed 5 bases, J shed 1 base, and the junction held 5 bases outside the gene matches. CDR3 size: 15 residues. Germline V gene sequence: CDR1 SEHNR, CDR2 FQNEAQ (reference sequence). This CDR3 reads CASSQSGQGSYEQYF. CDR3 coding DNA: TGTGCCAGCAGCCAGTCGGGACAGGGGTCCTACGAGCAGTACTTC.